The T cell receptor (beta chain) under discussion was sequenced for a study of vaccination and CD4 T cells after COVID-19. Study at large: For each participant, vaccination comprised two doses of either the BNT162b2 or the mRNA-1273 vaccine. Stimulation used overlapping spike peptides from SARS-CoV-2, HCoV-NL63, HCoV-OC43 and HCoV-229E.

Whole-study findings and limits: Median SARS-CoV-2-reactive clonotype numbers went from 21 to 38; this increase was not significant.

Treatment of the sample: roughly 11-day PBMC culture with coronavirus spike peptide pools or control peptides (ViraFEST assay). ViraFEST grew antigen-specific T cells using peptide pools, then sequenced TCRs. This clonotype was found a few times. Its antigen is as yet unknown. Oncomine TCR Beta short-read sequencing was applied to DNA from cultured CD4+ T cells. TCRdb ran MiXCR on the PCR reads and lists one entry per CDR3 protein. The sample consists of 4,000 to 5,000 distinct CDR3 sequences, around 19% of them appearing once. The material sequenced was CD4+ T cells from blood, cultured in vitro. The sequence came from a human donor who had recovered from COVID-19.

The CDR3, as DNA: TGTGCCAGGACAGTGAGATTCGATGAGCAGTTCTTC. As protein: CARTVRFDEQFF. V usage is TRBV2 and J usage is TRBJ2-1; maybe TRBD1 (5 bases). Germline CDR1 and CDR2: SNHLY and FYNNEI. The CDR3 covers 12 residues. V was trimmed by 9 bases and J by 8 bases, leaving 14 bases between them.